This is a list of T cell receptor beta chains from one sample in a study of Ad26.COV2.S vaccination and SARS-CoV-2 variants. Sequenced by immunoSEQ multiplex PCR; TCRdb stores in-frame clones only, minus some. The table has roughly 380,000 clones, about 91% seen once. The sample was peripheral blood, taken after recovery from COVID-19. All receptors come from a human donor who had recovered from COVID-19. The CDR3 runs from the conserved cysteine through the conserved F or W. The order of the fields is V gene, J gene, clone size, D gene, CDR3 DNA, CDR3 protein. A D gene is named only where the DNA matches it firmly. Size is omitted from some rows. Given values are once, few, many or a class for expanded clones.

v_gene: TRBV6-1; j_gene: TRBJ1-2; abundance: few; d_gene: .; CDR3nt: TGTGCCAGCAGTGATACGCCGGCCGCCGGTAATGGCTACACCTTC; CDR3aa: CASSDTPAAGNGYTF
v_gene: TRBV27; j_gene: TRBJ2-2; abundance: .; d_gene: .; CDR3nt: TGTGCCAGCAGTTTTATATTCACCGGGGAGCTGTTTTTT; CDR3aa: CASSFIFTGELFF
v_gene: TRBV5-4; j_gene: TRBJ1-2; abundance: .; d_gene: TRBD1; CDR3nt: TGTGCCAGCAGCTCGATTCAGACAGGGGAGGTCTATGGCTACACCTTC; CDR3aa: CASSSIQTGEVYGYTF
v_gene: TRBV6-2/TRBV6-3; j_gene: TRBJ2-7; abundance: .; d_gene: .; CDR3nt: TGTGCCAGCAGTCGCACAGGGGGGGACCCCTACGAGCAGTACTTC; CDR3aa: CASSRTGGDPYEQYF
v_gene: TRBV4-3; j_gene: TRBJ2-4; abundance: .; d_gene: TRBD1; CDR3nt: TGCGCCAGCAGCCAAGATGGGACAGGGGGCGTAGGGGCCAAAAACATTCAGTACTTC; CDR3aa: CASSQDGTGGVGAKNIQYF
v_gene: TRBV7-6; j_gene: TRBJ2-2; abundance: .; d_gene: .; CDR3nt: TGTGCCAGCAGCTTAAATCCTACAGGGCGAGTTTTCTCCGGGGAGCTGTTTTTT; CDR3aa: CASSLNPTGRVFSGELFF
v_gene: TRBV4-1; j_gene: TRBJ1-5; abundance: .; d_gene: .; CDR3nt: TGCGCCAGCAGCCAACGCGCCCGTTGGGGGGAGGGCAATCAGCCCCAGCATTTT; CDR3aa: CASSQRARWGEGNQPQHF
v_gene: TRBV6-9; j_gene: TRBJ2-5; abundance: few; d_gene: .; CDR3nt: TGTGCCAGCAGTCTATCAAGGGTCTTGTTCTGGGGGTCCCAAGAGACCCAGTACTTC; CDR3aa: CASSLSRVLFWGSQETQYF
v_gene: TRBV2; j_gene: TRBJ1-1; abundance: .; d_gene: .; CDR3nt: TGTGCCAGCGCGCGGGACAACTGGACTGAAGCTTTCTTT; CDR3aa: CASARDNWTEAFF
v_gene: TRBV11-2; j_gene: TRBJ1-2; abundance: few; d_gene: .; CDR3nt: TGTGCCAGCAGCTTAGGGGGAGTAAGCTATGGCTACACCTTC; CDR3aa: CASSLGGVSYGYTF
v_gene: TRBV13; j_gene: TRBJ1-3; abundance: .; d_gene: .; CDR3nt: TGTGCCAGCAGCCCGCCGGACGCAAGCTCTGGAAACACCATATATTTT; CDR3aa: CASSPPDASSGNTIYF
v_gene: TRBV12-5; j_gene: TRBJ2-5; abundance: .; d_gene: TRBD2; CDR3nt: TGTGCTAGTGGTCCCTCCGTATGGCGGGGGGCCGGAGAGACCCAGTACTTC; CDR3aa: CASGPSVWRGAGETQYF
v_gene: TRBV7-9; j_gene: TRBJ2-2; abundance: .; d_gene: .; CDR3nt: TGTGCCAGCAGCTGGGTGGGGAACACCGGGGAGCTGTTTTTT; CDR3aa: CASSWVGNTGELFF
v_gene: TRBV7-8; j_gene: TRBJ1-1; abundance: .; d_gene: TRBD1; CDR3nt: TGTGCCAGCAGCTCACTGACAGGGATCACTGAAGCTTTCTTT; CDR3aa: CASSSLTGITEAFF
v_gene: TRBV3-1/TRBV3-2; j_gene: TRBJ1-6; abundance: once; d_gene: .; CDR3nt: TGTGCCAGCAGCCAAGTGCAGTTCAATTCACCCCTCCACTTT; CDR3aa: CASSQVQFNSPLHF
v_gene: TRBV7-2; j_gene: TRBJ1-1; abundance: .; d_gene: .; CDR3nt: TGTGCCAGCAGCTTTAGAAGGAACACTGAAGCTTTCTTT; CDR3aa: CASSFRRNTEAFF
v_gene: TRBV18; j_gene: TRBJ1-6; abundance: .; d_gene: .; CDR3nt: TGTGCCAGCTCACCGTCTGGGGTCCGGCAGATTAATTCACCCCTCCACTTT; CDR3aa: CASSPSGVRQINSPLHF
v_gene: TRBV27; j_gene: TRBJ2-7; abundance: .; d_gene: .; CDR3nt: TGTGCCAGCAGTTTCTCTCCCGGACACCTCTACGAGCAGTACTTC; CDR3aa: CASSFSPGHLYEQYF
v_gene: TRBV4-3; j_gene: TRBJ1-4; abundance: .; d_gene: .; CDR3nt: TGCGCCAGCAGCCAAGAAAGGGGGATGACTAATGAAAAACTGTTTTTT; CDR3aa: CASSQERGMTNEKLFF
v_gene: TRBV4-3; j_gene: TRBJ2-7; abundance: .; d_gene: TRBD1; CDR3nt: TGCGCCAGCAGCCGGTCCGGGACAGGGATCCACGAGCAGTACTTC; CDR3aa: CASSRSGTGIHEQYF
v_gene: TRBV3-1/TRBV3-2; j_gene: TRBJ1-2; abundance: .; d_gene: TRBD1; CDR3nt: TGTGCCAGCAGCCGCGGAGGACAGGGAGGCGGCTACACCTTC; CDR3aa: CASSRGGQGGGYTF
v_gene: TRBV27; j_gene: TRBJ2-3; abundance: .; d_gene: .; CDR3nt: TGTGCCAGCCTCCGGGACTCCACAGATACGCAGTATTTT; CDR3aa: CASLRDSTDTQYF
v_gene: TRBV10-2; j_gene: TRBJ2-2; abundance: .; d_gene: TRBD2; CDR3nt: TGCGCCAGCAGTGTGTTAGCGGGGGGCAGGAACACCGGGGAGCTGTTTTTT; CDR3aa: CASSVLAGGRNTGELFF
v_gene: TRBV7-2; j_gene: TRBJ2-1; abundance: .; d_gene: TRBD1; CDR3nt: TGTGCCAGCAGCTCACAGGGGCGATCCTACAATGAGCAGTTCTTC; CDR3aa: CASSSQGRSYNEQFF
v_gene: TRBV18; j_gene: TRBJ2-3; abundance: .; d_gene: .; CDR3nt: TGTGCCAGCTCACCACCCCCCGACCCAGATACGCAGTATTTT; CDR3aa: CASSPPPDPDTQYF